This TCR beta chain was retrieved from a study of cytomegalovirus exposure and HLA in healthy donors. Study at large: Genetic ancestry analysis placed more than 80% of the 398 donors that were genotyped in the Caucasian-associated cluster. Study results and caveats: Cytomegalovirus-associated TCR beta chains were listed, numbering approximately 150.

This clone was counted between two and nine times. The antigen is unknown. Vbeta (60) and Jbeta (13) primers were used in the PCR. Under the authors' procedure: In a later analysis, the count reached some 75 million unique TCR beta chains, with about 12 million shared. Method: immunoSEQ multiplex PCR; TCRdb's copy keeps in-frame clones and lacks some. The DNA gave D and trimming, while V, J and clone size come from that table. The sample yields about 140,000 clones, nearly 80% seen once. Source material: PBMCs. The clonotype originates from a woman in her thirties or forties in good health and CMV-seronegative.

CDR3 sequence: CASSLEGASGGYEQYF. The CDR3 nucleotides read TGTGCCAGCAGCTTAGAAGGGGCCAGCGGGGGATACGAGCAGTACTTC. The chain combines TRBV7-2 with TRBJ2-7; TRBD2 matches at 8 bases. The CDR3 runs to 16 residues. Germline lookup yields CDR1 SGHTA and CDR2 FQGNSA. Trimming removed 1 base from V and 4 bases from J; junction bases left unmatched: 9. Based on the CDR3 plus reference TRBV7-2 and TRBJ2-7, the full variable domain is GAGVSQSPSNKVTEKGKDVELRCDPISGHTALYWYRQSLGQGLEFLIYFQGNSAPDKSGLPSDRFSAERTGGSVSTLTIQRTQQEDSAVYLCASSLEGASGGYEQYFGPGTRLTVT.